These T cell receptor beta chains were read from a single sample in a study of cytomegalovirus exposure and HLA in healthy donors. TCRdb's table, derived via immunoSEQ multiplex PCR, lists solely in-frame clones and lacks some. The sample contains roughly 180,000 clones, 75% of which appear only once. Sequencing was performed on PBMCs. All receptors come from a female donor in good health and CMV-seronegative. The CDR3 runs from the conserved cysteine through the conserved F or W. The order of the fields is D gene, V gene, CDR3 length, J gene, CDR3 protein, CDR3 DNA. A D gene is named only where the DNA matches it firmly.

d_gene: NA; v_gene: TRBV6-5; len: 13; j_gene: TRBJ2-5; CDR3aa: CASSYGGKETQYF; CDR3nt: TGTGCCAGCAGTTACGGCGGTAAAGAGACCCAGTACTTC
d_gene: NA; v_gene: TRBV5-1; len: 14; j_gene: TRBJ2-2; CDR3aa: CASSFAGNTGELFF; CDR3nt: TGCGCCAGCAGCTTTGCAGGGAACACCGGGGAGCTGTTTTTT
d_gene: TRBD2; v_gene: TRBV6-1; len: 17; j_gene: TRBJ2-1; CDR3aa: CASSARRESGRVHEQFF; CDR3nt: TGTGCCAGCAGTGCCCGTCGGGAGAGCGGGAGGGTTCATGAGCAGTTCTTC
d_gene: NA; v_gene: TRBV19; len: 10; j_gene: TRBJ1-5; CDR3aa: CATNQQPQHF; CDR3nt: TGTGCCACCAACCAGCAGCCCCAGCATTTT
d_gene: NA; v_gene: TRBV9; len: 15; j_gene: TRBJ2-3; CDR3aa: CASSVLGGSADTQYF; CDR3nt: TGTGCCAGCAGCGTGCTGGGAGGTAGCGCAGATACGCAGTATTTT
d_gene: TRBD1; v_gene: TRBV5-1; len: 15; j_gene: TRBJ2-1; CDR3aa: CASSKQGERLNEQFF; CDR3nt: TGCGCCAGCAGCAAACAGGGGGAGCGCCTCAATGAGCAGTTCTTC
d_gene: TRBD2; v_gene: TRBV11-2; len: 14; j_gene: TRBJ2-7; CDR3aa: CASSPIAGEREQYF; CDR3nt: TGTGCCAGCAGCCCGATAGCGGGAGAGAGAGAGCAGTACTTC
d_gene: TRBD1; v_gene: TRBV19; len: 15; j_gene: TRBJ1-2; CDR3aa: CASSITSGGSYGYTF; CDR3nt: TGTGCCAGTAGTATAACGTCAGGGGGTAGCTATGGCTACACCTTC
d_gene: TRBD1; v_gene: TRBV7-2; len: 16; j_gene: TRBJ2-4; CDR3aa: CASSPRQGVAKNIQYF; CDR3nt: TGTGCCAGCAGCCCCCGGCAGGGGGTAGCCAAAAACATTCAGTACTTC
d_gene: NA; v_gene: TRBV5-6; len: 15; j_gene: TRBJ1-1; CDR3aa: CASSSRGTRYTEAFF; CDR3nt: TGTGCCAGCAGCTCCCGGGGGACGCGATACACTGAAGCTTTCTTT